The next 22 T cell receptor beta chains were all read from a single sample in a study of OX40 agonist ivuxolimab in advanced cancers. Generated by immunoSEQ multiplex PCR, the TCRdb table keeps only in-frame clones and is missing some. The sample holds fewer than 85,000 clones, roughly 90% seen once. The sample in question was CD4+ or CD8+ T cells sorted from blood, obtained in a trial of the OX40 agonist ivuxolimab. These receptors originate from an adult with an advanced solid tumor such as melanoma, head and neck, liver or kidney cancer.

The chain links TRBV5-1 to TRBJ2-3; 9 bases match TRBD1. The CDR3 is 15 amino acids. Germline CDR1 SGHRS, CDR2 YFSETQ. J was trimmed by 0 bases and V by 4 bases; bases with no gene match: 3. CDR3 coding DNA: TGCGCCAGCAGCACGGGACAGGGAAGCACAGATACGCAGTATTTT. As protein: CASSTGQGSTDTQYF.

In DNA form, the CDR3 reads TGCGCCAGCAGCCAAGTCGACGGGATGACTGAAGCTTTCTTT. Protein product: CASSQVDGMTEAFF. The chain has TRBV4-3 and TRBJ1-1; no clear D gene. Germline-derived CDR1 and CDR2 are LGHNA and YSLEER. V was cut by 1 base and J by 5 bases, with 11 bases left in between. The CDR3 has 14 amino acids.

V is TRBV6-6 and J is TRBJ1-5; D is unclear. The CDR3 has 12 amino acids. Germline V lookup: CDR1 MNHNY, CDR2 SVGAGI (reference sequence). The V end was cut by 5 bases, the J end by 1 base, with 3 bases between. The DNA of the CDR3 is TGTGCCAGCAGTCGAAGCAATCAGCCCCAGCATTTT. As protein: CASSRSNQPQHF.

The rearrangement joins TRBV5-1 to TRBJ2-1; 7 positions agree with TRBD2. V lost 6 bases to trimming and J lost 6 bases; unmatched junction nucleotides: 15. The CDR3 loop spans 16 amino acids. Germline V lookup: CDR1 SGHRS, CDR2 YFSETQ. The CDR3 loop reads CASNKASGTPPNEQFF. The DNA for the CDR3 is TGCGCCAGCAACAAAGCCAGCGGGACCCCCCCCAATGAGCAGTTCTTC.

This rearrangement joins TRBV10-3 to TRBJ2-1, with TRBD2 matching over 13 bases. The CDR3 totals 19 residues. CDR1 is ENHRY and CDR2 is SYGVKD in the germline V gene. V trimming: 4 bases; J trimming: 4 bases; junction bases outside the gene matches: 13. The CDR3 DNA follows: TGTGCCATCAGTGGGACTAGCGGGAGCCGAGAGGGAGGGTACAATGAGCAGTTCTTC. Protein sequence: CAISGTSGSREGGYNEQFF.

This clone was observed a few times. This chain uses TRBV28 with TRBJ1-2, with 11 nucleotides matching TRBD1. The CDR3 is 17 residues long. J was trimmed by 6 bases and V by 6 bases; bases with no gene match: 15. Germline values: CDR1 MDHEN, CDR2 SYDVKM. The CDR3 bases are TGTGCCAGCAGCCTCGGGACAGGGGGTACCCTGGGAAATGGCTACACCTTC. It yields the protein CASSLGTGGTLGNGYTF.

This chain uses TRBV15 with TRBJ2-5; 10 bases are a match to TRBD1. With V trimmed by 8 bases and J by 2 bases, 11 bases remained unmatched. Looked up from germline, CDR1 is LNHNV and CDR2 is YYDKDF (reference sequence). The CDR3 totals 16 residues. DNA of the CDR3: TGTGCCACCGGATGGGGTGGACAGGGGGGACAAGAGACCCAGTACTTC. This translates into CATGWGGQGGQETQYF. The entire variable domain, with the rest obtained from reference TRBV15 and TRBJ2-5, is as follows: DAMVIQNPRYQVTQFGKPVTLSCSQTLNHNVMYWYQQKSSQAPKLLFHYYDKDFNNEADTPDNFQSRRPNTSFCFLDIRSPGLGDTAMYLCATGWGGQGGQETQYFGPGTRLLVL.

This clone showed up just once. CDR3 loop: CASSQGPTSGTSYEQYF. CDR3 nucleotides: TGCGCCAGCAGCCAAGGGCCGACTAGCGGGACTTCCTACGAGCAGTACTTC. The chain employs TRBV4-1 and TRBJ2-7; 11 bases line up with TRBD2. The CDR3 is made up of 17 amino acids. CDR1 and CDR2 (germline): MGHRA, YSYEKL. V shed 1 base, J shed 1 base, and the junction held 6 bases outside the gene matches.

The chain couples TRBV7-9 to TRBJ2-6; possible D gene TRBD2, 5 bases. Trimming took off 5 bases at V and 0 bases at J, with 20 bases between the two ends. Germline V lookup: CDR1 SEHNR, CDR2 FQNEAQ (reference sequence). The CDR3 runs to 19 residues. The CDR3 DNA follows: TGTGCCAGCAGCCCCAGCGGCAGGTGGTTGGGCTCTGGGGCCAACGTCCTGACTTTC. This gives the protein CASSPSGRWLGSGANVLTF.

This chain joins TRBV30 and TRBJ1-4, with TRBD1 matching over 9 bases. Trimming took 2 bases from V and 2 from J; bases not matched to a gene: 6. This CDR3 spans 16 amino acids. From germline, CDR1 is GTSNPN and CDR2 SVGIG (reference sequence). The CDR3 region is CAWSPGQGRTNEKLFF. Written as DNA, the CDR3 is TGTGCCTGGAGTCCGGGACAGGGCAGGACTAATGAAAAACTGTTTTTT.

The chain links TRBV28 to TRBJ2-4; 8 nucleotides match TRBD2. Germline V CDR1 and CDR2: MDHEN, SYDVKM. This CDR3 region has 14 residues. V lost 1 base to trimming and J lost 10 bases; unmatched junction nucleotides: 6. The CDR3 region has the DNA TGTGCCAGCAGTTTATCGGGGGGCGGGAGGATTCAGTACTTC. As protein: CASSLSGGGRIQYF.

V gene TRBV30 combines with J gene TRBJ2-7; 12 positions agree with TRBD1. CDR1 is GTSNPN and CDR2 is SVGIG in the germline V gene (reference sequence). V was clipped by 0 bases and J by 0 bases; unmatched bases: 21. CDR3 length equals 22 residues. The chain's CDR3 is CAWSVATWGSGTGGPSSYEQYF. The CDR3 DNA reads as TGTGCCTGGAGTGTCGCCACGTGGGGGTCCGGGACAGGGGGCCCAAGCTCCTACGAGCAGTACTTC.

V is TRBV7-2 and J is TRBJ2-7; TRBD1 might be the D (6 bases). The germline gives CDR1 SGHTA, CDR2 FQGNSA. This CDR3 contains 14 residues. V was pared by 5 bases and J by 3 bases, with 14 bases between. In nucleotides, the CDR3 is TGTGCCAGCAGCCCGGACAGTAGATACTACGAGCAGTACTTC. Translation: CASSPDSRYYEQYF.

V usage is TRBV5-5 and J usage is TRBJ1-1; D might be TRBD1 (6 bases). V lost 2 bases and J 0 bases, leaving 8 bases between the germline ends. The germline gives CDR1 SGHKS, CDR2 YYEKEE (reference sequence). The CDR3 has 14 residues. The CDR3 sequence is CASSLDRLNTEAFF. The CDR3 DNA follows: TGTGCCAGCAGCTTAGACAGGTTGAACACTGAAGCTTTCTTT.

This chain connects TRBV2 to TRBJ2-7; D is unresolved. The CDR3 length is 14 residues. Germline CDR1 and CDR2: SNHLY and FYNNEI. Trimming took 4 bases from V and 3 from J, leaving 13 bases between them. The CDR3 DNA reads TGTGCCAGCAGTGTGAACCCCCCGGGCTACGAGCAGTACTTC. It translates to CASSVNPPGYEQYF. The variable domain in full, with the rest retrieved from reference TRBV2 and TRBJ2-7, is EPEVTQTPSHQVTQMGQEVILRCVPISNHLYFYWYRQILGQKVEFLVSFYNNEISEKSEIFDDQFSVERPDGSNFTLKIRSTKLEDSAMYFCASSVNPPGYEQYFGPGTRLTVT.

This clone was observed once. The chain uses TRBV7-9 and TRBJ1-1; D gene unclear. This CDR3 comprises 16 residues. Germline loops: CDR1 SEHNR, CDR2 FQNEAQ (reference sequence). The V gene lost 7 bases and the J gene lost 1 base, with 19 bases spanning the gap. In DNA form, the CDR3 reads TGTGCCAGCACTCTTGGTATGGCCAGCCCGAACACTGAAGCTTTCTTT. Translated: CASTLGMASPNTEAFF.

The chain has TRBV7-2 and TRBJ2-1; D not resolved. Germline V gene lookup returns CDR1 SGHTA and CDR2 FQGNSA. The CDR3 runs 15 residues. V dropped 6 bases and J dropped 4 bases, with 16 bases sitting between them. The CDR3 loop reads CASRRSLAEYNEQFF. The CDR3, as DNA: TGTGCCAGCAGGAGATCTCTCGCGGAGTACAATGAGCAGTTCTTC.

This clone is a singleton in its sample. The chain uses TRBV30 and TRBJ2-5; the D call may be TRBD1 or TRBD2 (6 bases each). V shed 2 bases and J shed 4 bases, with 14 bases lying between them. Germline V lookup: CDR1 GTSNPN, CDR2 SVGIG (reference sequence). The CDR3 sequence is 14 residues long. CDR3 bases: TGTGCCTGGAGTATCGGGGGCGCGGGAGAGACCCAGTACTTC. It translates to CAWSIGGAGETQYF.

The genes are TRBV5-1 and TRBJ1-1; no reliable D call. Per germline, CDR1 SGHRS and CDR2 YFSETQ. The CDR3 has 17 amino acids. Trimming removed 0 bases at V and 0 bases at J, with 15 bases between. The CDR3 spells CASSLAIGRGMNTEAFF. The DNA of the CDR3 is TGCGCCAGCAGCTTGGCCATTGGTCGGGGAATGAACACTGAAGCTTTCTTT.

The chain carries TRBV7-2 and TRBJ2-2, with a tentative D call TRBD1 (6 bases). Germline V gene data show CDR1 as SGHTA and CDR2 as FQGNSA. This CDR3 has 15 residues. With 1 base removed from V and 5 bases from J, the gap between germline ends came to 11 bases. As DNA, the CDR3 is TGTGCCAGCAGCTTAGTTGGACAGCTTACCGGGGAGCTGTTTTTT. Protein sequence: CASSLVGQLTGELFF.

Details on this clone: One end of the junction does not line up with germline, which may come from a read error. The rearrangement uses TRBV7-2 and TRBJ2-7; D is possibly TRBD1 (6 bases). Germline V gene lookup returns CDR1 SGHTA and CDR2 FQGNSA. The CDR3 covers 13 residues. The CDR3 here is CASSPYLDRLLNF. The CDR3 nucleotides are TGTGCCAGCAGCCCGTACCTGGACAGACTACTTAACTTC. The complete variable domain, with remaining parts taken from reference TRBV7-2 and TRBJ2-7, reads GAGVSQSPSNKVTEKGKDVELRCDPISGHTALYWYRQSLGQGLEFLIYFQGNSAPDKSGLPSDRFSAERTGGSVSTLTIQRTQQEDSAVYLCASSPYLDRLLNFGPGTRLTVT.

The chain employs TRBV7-2 and TRBJ2-7; D possibly matches TRBD1 or TRBD2 (6 bases each). Per the germline V gene, CDR1 is SGHTA and CDR2 is FQGNSA. The CDR3 sequence is 14 residues long. The V end was cut by 0 bases, the J end by 4 bases, with 10 bases between. Here the CDR3 DNA reads TGTGCCAGCAGCTTAGCGGGGGGCGAATACGAGCAGTACTTC. Its translation: CASSLAGGEYEQYF.